This is a list of T cell receptor beta chains from one sample in a study of blood T cell repertoires in COVID-19. The data were produced by immunoSEQ multiplex PCR, yet TCRdb's version contains in-frame clones alone and is incomplete. The table has fewer than 300,000 clones, approximately 90% seen once; the top ten hold about 0.8%. Sequencing input: peripheral blood. Receptor source: a man between 25 and 39 years old with acute or convalescent COVID-19. Each CDR3 is given with its conserved first and last residue. A D gene is named only where the DNA matches it firmly. Size tells how often a clone was seen (once, few, many) or the class of an expanded clone, and some rows leave it out.

d_call clone_size j_call v_call cdr3_aa cdr3_nt
- - TRBJ1-4 TRBV29-1 CSAKDFKTGANEKLFF TGCAGCGCGAAAGATTTCAAGACAGGTGCTAATGAAAAACTGTTTTTT
- - TRBJ2-2 TRBV6-1 CASSEVRTHRGELFF TGTGCCAGCAGTGAAGTGCGAACGCACCGCGGGGAGCTGTTTTTT
TRBD1 - TRBJ1-1 TRBV5-1 CASSLVDRMNTEAFF TGCGCCAGCAGCTTGGTGGACAGGATGAACACTGAAGCTTTCTTT
TRBD1 - TRBJ2-3 TRBV11-2 CASSYGTGRSTDTQYF TGTGCCAGCAGCTACGGGACAGGAAGGAGCACAGATACGCAGTATTTT
TRBD2 - TRBJ2-1 TRBV15 CATSTPGTSGGNEQFF TGTGCCACCAGCACCCCGGGGACTAGCGGGGGTAATGAGCAGTTCTTC
TRBD1 - TRBJ2-1 TRBV7-9 CASSLGSGQVNEQFF TGTGCCAGCAGCTTAGGATCTGGACAGGTCAATGAGCAGTTCTTC
TRBD1 - TRBJ1-5 TRBV7-2 CASSLVKTGQGAWQPQHF TGTGCCAGCAGCTTAGTAAAAACGGGTCAGGGGGCATGGCAGCCCCAGCATTTT
- - TRBJ2-3 TRBV28 CASSLSRLGGTDTQYF TGTGCCAGCAGTTTATCCCGACTGGGTGGCACAGATACGCAGTATTTT
TRBD1 - TRBJ1-2 TRBV28 CASSLGQGVVYGYTF TGTGCCAGCAGCCTTGGACAGGGAGTGGTCTATGGCTACACCTTC
- few TRBJ1-2 TRBV28 CASSREQNYGYTF TGTGCCAGCAGTCGGGAGCAGAACTATGGCTACACCTTC
- - TRBJ2-1 TRBV21-1 CASSKALGGDSYNEQFF TGTGCCAGCAGCAAAGCGCTGGGGGGGGACTCCTACAATGAGCAGTTCTTC
- - TRBJ2-7 TRBV28 CASSRQVPYEQYF TGTGCCAGCAGTCGACAGGTTCCCTACGAGCAGTACTTC
- - TRBJ2-7 TRBV6-5 CASSYFRGASYEQYF TGTGCCAGCAGTTACTTCCGGGGGGCTTCCTACGAGCAGTACTTC